This T cell receptor beta chain was recovered during a study of blood T cell repertoires in COVID-19. This clone occurred once. The CDR3 covers 17 residues. In germline, CDR1 is KGHDR, CDR2 SFDVKD. V lost 9 bases and J lost 1, with 21 bases in between. Original handling: The authors estimated nucleated cell counts from reference gene primer amplification. The repertoire was sequenced with immunoSEQ multiplex PCR; TCRdb's copy has only in-frame clones and lacks some. The DNA was the basis for D and trimming; V, J and clone size are from that table. The data contain 540,000 or so clones, roughly 91% of them seen just once; the ten biggest clones take up roughly 8.3%.

What was sequenced was peripheral blood. The TCR was taken from a woman aged 45-65 years with COVID-19, enrolled during active disease. The rearrangement links TRBV24-1 to TRBJ2-1; no definite D call. The CDR3: CATVPRSHGNSYNEQFF. CDR3 in DNA: TGTGCCACCGTACCGCGGTCGCACGGTAATTCCTACAATGAGCAGTTCTTC.